The text below deals with one TCR beta chain. Its antigen is still unknown. Germline CDR1 and CDR2: LNHNV and YYDKDF (reference sequence). The CDR3 covers 15 residues. Trimming removed 6 bases from V and 1 base from J; junction bases left unmatched: 8. Thawed PBMCs were FACS-sorted into unstimulated CD4+CD25+CD127- regulatory T cells, CD4+CD25- non-regulatory cells, CD4 and CD8 cells. The method was immunoSEQ multiplex PCR; TCRdb's version includes in-frame clones alone and lacks a portion of them. The table includes around 77,000 clones, more than 95% detected once. The entry originates in a study of Tregs in tolerant kidney transplant recipients. Study-wide results and limits: No direct test of biological reproducibility was done here.

This receptor was taken from a human donor who received a combined kidney and bone marrow transplant. The gene calls are TRBV15 and TRBJ2-7; 8 bases are shared with TRBD1. The source material was CD4+ T cells from blood, sampled before the transplant. CDR3 sequence: CATSRSQGASYEQYF. The CDR3 nucleotides are TGTGCCACCAGTCGTAGCCAGGGGGCTTCCTACGAGCAGTACTTC.